The 32 T cell receptor beta chains below come from one sample, sequenced in a study of vaccination and CD4 T cells after COVID-19. These receptors' antigens are unknown. Cultured CD4+ T cell DNA underwent sequencing with the Oncomine TCR Beta short-read assay. TCRdb re-analysed the PCR reads in MiXCR, keeping a single row per CDR3 protein. This table holds 20,000 to 25,000 distinct CDR3 sequences, over 40% found once. Time point of the sample: late sampling 161 to 241 days after vaccination in a few convalescent patients. The sample's treatment: approximately nine-day PBMC culture with coronavirus spike peptide pools or control peptides (ViraFEST assay). Material: CD4+ T cells from blood, cultured in vitro, obtained about 7 months after SARS-CoV-2 vaccination. The receptor source for this set is a human donor who had recovered from COVID-19.

The chain uses TRBV20-1 and TRBJ2-5; TRBD2 aligns across 11 bases. With 3 bases clipped from V and 6 bases from J, the junction kept 27 bases outside the gene matches. The germline V gene has CDR1 DFQATT and CDR2 SNEGSKA (reference sequence). The CDR3 runs to 21 residues. CDR3 in DNA: TGCAGTGCTAGGGAGGGACAGGGAAAGCCGGGACTAGCGGACCGAAGAAAGACCCAGTACTTC. Translating it yields CSAREGQGKPGLADRRKTQYF.

The table lists this clonotype with a few counts. The V gene is TRBV6-5, the J gene TRBJ1-6; D possibly corresponds to TRBD1 (6 bases). V was shortened by 2 bases and J by 8 bases, with 13 bases between the two germline ends. CDR1 is MNHEY, CDR2 SVGAGI, per germline. CDR3 length: 15 residues. The CDR3, as DNA: TGTGCCAGCAGTTACCGCCAGGGGAAGGATTCACCCCTCCACTTT. Protein sequence: CASSYRQGKDSPLHF.

This clonotype was detected only a few times. The rearrangement joins TRBV20-1 to TRBJ2-7; possibly TRBD1 for D (6 bases). Germline lookup yields CDR1 DFQATT and CDR2 SNEGSKA (reference sequence). The CDR3 sequence is 15 residues long. V was cut by 3 bases and J by 3 bases, with 18 bases left in between. The CDR3 is CSASGSGGGRYEQYF. The CDR3 coding sequence is TGCAGTGCTAGCGGGTCGGGTGGGGGCCGCTACGAGCAGTACTTC.

Here the CDR3 reads CSVGQGNGGTQYF. The CDR3 DNA follows: TGCAGCGTCGGACAGGGTAATGGCGGTACGCAGTATTTT. The V gene is TRBV29-1, the J gene TRBJ2-3, with 8 bases that match TRBD1. This CDR3 has 13 amino acids. The germline V gene has CDR1 SQVTM and CDR2 ANQGSEA. With V trimmed by 6 bases and J by 8 bases, 10 bases remained unmatched.

This clonotype came up a few times. J is TRBJ2-5 and V is TRBV20-1, with D hard to call. Germline CDR1 is DFQATT and CDR2 is SNEGSKA (reference sequence). The CDR3 runs to 12 residues. CDR3 in DNA: TGCACTGCCCCCCGGTTCCAAGAGACCCAGTACTTC. Protein sequence: CTAPRFQETQYF.

The chain couples TRBV7-9 to TRBJ2-7; 11 bases align to TRBD1. Germline V lookup: CDR1 SEHNR, CDR2 FQNEAQ (reference sequence). This CDR3 is 13 amino acids long. With 5 bases clipped from V and 8 bases from J, the junction kept 5 bases outside the gene matches. The CDR3 coding sequence is TGTGCCAGCAGCCCCCGGACAGGGGGCCAGCAGTACTTC. Residues: CASSPRTGGQQYF. The variable domain in full, completed from reference TRBV7-9 and TRBJ2-7, reads DTGVSQNPRHKITKRGQNVTFRCDPISEHNRLYWYRQTLGQGPEFLTYFQNEAQLEKSRLLSDRFSAERPKGSFSTLEIQRTEQGDSAMYLCASSPRTGGQQYFGPGTRLTVT.

This clonotype appeared a few times. The chain is built from TRBV20-1 and TRBJ2-1; D uncertain. Between the trimmed V and J ends, which lost 6 bases and 4 bases, there was a span of 13 bases. Per germline, CDR1 DFQATT and CDR2 SNEGSKA (reference sequence). The CDR3 consists of 13 residues. The CDR3 protein is CSAPLPPYNEQFF. CDR3 sequence (DNA): TGCAGTGCACCGCTCCCTCCGTACAATGAGCAGTTCTTC.

The chain has TRBV18 and TRBJ1-6, with a tentative D call TRBD1 (6 bases). This CDR3 has 18 residues. Per germline, CDR1 KGHSH and CDR2 LQKENI. V lost 2 bases to trimming and J lost 0 bases, with 14 bases between them. As DNA, the CDR3 is TGTGCCAGCTCACCATGGAGGGGGACAAGCTCCTATAATTCACCCCTCCACTTT. Translated, it gives CASSPWRGTSSYNSPLHF. The entire variable domain, with the rest obtained from reference TRBV18 and TRBJ1-6, is as follows: NAGVMQNPRHLVRRRGQEARLRCSPMKGHSHVYWYRQLPEEGLKFMVYLQKENIIDESGMPKERFSAEFPKEGPSILRIQQVVRGDSAAYFCASSPWRGTSSYNSPLHFGNGTRLTVT.

This clonotype was counted once. V usage is TRBV7-8 and J usage is TRBJ2-1; D uncertain. The length of the CDR3 is 14 residues. CDR1 is SGHVS, CDR2 FQNEAQ, per germline. Trimming removed 0 bases from V and 4 bases from J, with 7 bases in between. The CDR3 reads CASSLAHLYNEQFF. Written as DNA, the CDR3 is TGTGCCAGCAGCTTAGCGCACTTGTACAATGAGCAGTTCTTC.

This clonotype was found a few times. V is TRBV7-2 and J is TRBJ1-1; 8 bases line up with TRBD1. Trimming cost V 5 bases and J 1 base; bases outside gene matches: 6. The CDR3 has 15 residues. In germline, CDR1 is SGHTA, CDR2 FQGNSA. In DNA form, the CDR3 reads TGTGCCAGCAGCGGGAACAGGGGGAGGAACACTGAAGCTTTCTTT. It specifies CASSGNRGRNTEAFF.

The V gene is TRBV7-2, the J gene TRBJ2-2; TRBD2 matches 8 bases. V trimming: 5 bases; J trimming: 6 bases; junction bases outside the gene matches: 14. This CDR3 is built from 17 residues. Germline-derived CDR1 and CDR2 are SGHTA and FQGNSA. CDR3: CASSPGWAGGRPGELFF. For the CDR3, the DNA is TGTGCCAGCAGCCCCGGGTGGGCGGGAGGACGACCCGGGGAGCTGTTTTTT.

The rearrangement joins TRBV15 to TRBJ2-2; the match to TRBD2 covers 12 bases. With 0 bases clipped from V and 5 bases from J, the junction kept 10 bases outside the gene matches. The CDR3 has 19 residues. Germline CDR1 reads LNHNV; CDR2 reads YYDKDF (reference sequence). The CDR3 region has the DNA TGTGCCACCAGCAGAGATTTCGGTCTAGCGGGAGGGCGGACCGGGGAGCTGTTTTTT. This sequence encodes CATSRDFGLAGGRTGELFF.

The table lists this clonotype with a few counts. This chain connects TRBV7-8 to TRBJ2-3; 7 nucleotides line up with TRBD2. Trimming cost V 2 bases and J 2 bases; bases outside gene matches: 4. Germline values: CDR1 SGHVS, CDR2 FQNEAQ. The CDR3 extends over 15 amino acids. For the CDR3, the DNA is TGTGCCAGCAGCTTACGAAGCGGGAACACAGATACGCAGTATTTT. It encodes CASSLRSGNTDTQYF.

The chain couples TRBV20-1 to TRBJ2-1; tentative D call: TRBD2 (6 bases). The V end lost 6 bases, the J end lost 0 bases, and 9 bases lay between the germline ends. Germline CDR1 and CDR2: DFQATT and SNEGSKA (reference sequence). This CDR3 has 13 amino acids. The CDR3 coding sequence is TGCAGTGCCCGCGGGAACTCCTACAATGAGCAGTTCTTC. Its protein is CSARGNSYNEQFF.

The genes are TRBV7-8 and TRBJ2-5; 8 bases line up with TRBD2. The junction had 10 bases not matched to a gene; V was cut back by 5 bases and J by 8 bases. From germline, CDR1 is SGHVS and CDR2 FQNEAQ. The CDR3 is 14 amino acids. This chain's CDR3 is CASSVTSGEATQYF. The CDR3, as DNA: TGTGCCAGCAGCGTTACTAGCGGTGAGGCAACCCAGTACTTC.

This clonotype was picked up a small number of times. V is TRBV7-8 and J is TRBJ2-1; D is ambiguous. Trimming stripped 5 bases from V and 4 bases from J, with 18 bases between. Germline CDR1 is SGHVS and CDR2 is FQNEAQ. CDR3 length: 16 amino acids. The CDR3, as DNA: TGTGCCAGCAGCCCGCCCGGAGACCCCAGGTACAATGAGCAGTTCTTC. Encoded protein: CASSPPGDPRYNEQFF.

This clonotype came up a few times. As DNA, the CDR3 is TGCAGTGCTAGTGGACTAGCGCCCTACGAGCAGTACTTC. It encodes CSASGLAPYEQYF. V and J are TRBV20-1 and TRBJ2-7; 9 nucleotides line up with TRBD2. This CDR3 has 13 residues. Trimming took 3 bases from V and 2 from J; bases not matched to a gene: 2. In germline, CDR1 is DFQATT, CDR2 SNEGSKA (reference sequence).

This clonotype has a single count. V is TRBV20-1 and J is TRBJ2-1; TRBD2 agrees at 14 bases. CDR1 DFQATT and CDR2 SNEGSKA come from the germline V gene (reference sequence). After removal of 4 bases from V and 10 bases from J, the junction contained 12 bases not matched to a gene. The CDR3 contains 16 residues. DNA for the CDR3: TGCAGTGCTATAGGAAGAGGGACTAGCGGGAGCGAAGAGCAGTTCTTC. It specifies CSAIGRGTSGSEEQFF.

V usage is TRBV27 and J usage is TRBJ1-1; perhaps TRBD1 as D (6 bases). Germline V gene sequence: CDR1 MNHEY, CDR2 SMNVEV (reference sequence). Between the trimmed V and J ends, which lost 10 bases and 7 bases, there was a span of 16 bases. This CDR3 has 12 residues. Here the CDR3 DNA reads TGTGCCATCCGCCAGGGGAATCTTGAAGCTTTCTTT. Translating gives CAIRQGNLEAFF.

This clonotype appeared once. The rearrangement joins TRBV7-7 to TRBJ2-6, with 12 bases matching TRBD1. This CDR3 has 16 residues. V lost 5 bases and J lost 2; bases outside the gene matches: 1. Looked up from germline, CDR1 is SSHAT and CDR2 is FNYEAQ (reference sequence). The CDR3 DNA reads as TGTGCCAGCAGCGGGACAGGGGGCCCTGGGGCCAACGTCCTGACTTTC. Its translation: CASSGTGGPGANVLTF.

The genes are TRBV15 and TRBJ1-2; D uncertain. Germline CDR1 and CDR2: LNHNV and YYDKDF (reference sequence). The CDR3 length is 15 residues. V was cut by 2 bases and J by 4 bases, with 14 bases left in between. Here the CDR3 DNA reads TGTGCCACCAGCAGACGATGGACGGGAATCTATGGCTACACCTTC. This translates into CATSRRWTGIYGYTF.

The chain is built from TRBV29-1 and TRBJ1-5; D is uncertain. This CDR3 comprises 13 residues. Trimming took 4 bases from V and 3 from J, leaving 10 bases between them. CDR1 is SQVTM, CDR2 ANQGSEA, per germline. The CDR3 DNA reads TGCAGCGTTGCAGAAAATAACAATCAGCCCCAGCATTTT. Protein: CSVAENNNQPQHF.

The rearrangement links TRBV11-1 to TRBJ2-1; 14 nucleotides line up with TRBD2. The CDR3 contains 16 residues. Trimming cost V 6 bases and J 10 bases; bases outside gene matches: 11. Germline lookup yields CDR1 SGHAT and CDR2 FQDESV (reference sequence). In nucleotides, the CDR3 is TGTGCCAGCAGTTCAAGACTAGCGGGGGGGTATAGAGAGCAGTTCTTC. Its translation is CASSSRLAGGYREQFF.

The chain joins TRBV11-3 to TRBJ2-3, with no clear D. Germline loops: CDR1 SGHNT, CDR2 YENEEA. The CDR3 extends over 12 amino acids. Trimming took 5 bases from V and 0 from J, leaving 3 bases between them. CDR3 nucleotides: TGTGCCAGCAGCCACAGCACAGATACGCAGTATTTT. Its protein product is CASSHSTDTQYF.

This clonotype has a handful of counts. The chain employs TRBV7-2 and TRBJ1-5, with D possibly being TRBD1 (5 bases). V lost 3 bases, J lost 4 bases, and 22 bases lay in between. CDR1 SGHTA and CDR2 FQGNSA come from the germline V gene. CDR3 size: 18 residues. The CDR3 loop reads CASSFRGGRFLGNQPQHF. The CDR3 nucleotides read TGTGCCAGCAGCTTTCGGGGGGGGAGGTTCCTCGGGAATCAGCCCCAGCATTTT.

The V gene is TRBV28, the J gene TRBJ2-3; a weak D match, TRBD2 (6 bases). With 3 bases removed from V and 5 bases from J, the gap between germline ends came to 24 bases. Germline V gene sequence: CDR1 MDHEN, CDR2 SYDVKM. There are 18 residues in the CDR3. The CDR3 region has the DNA TGTGCCAGCAGTTTCGTTACGGGAGCAGCGAAAGTGCTAGATACGCAGTATTTT. This codes for CASSFVTGAAKVLDTQYF.

V usage is TRBV6-2 or TRBV6-3 and J usage is TRBJ1-5, with D unresolved. The CDR3 is 15 amino acids. Germline V lookup: CDR1 MNHEY, CDR2 SVGEGT. V gave up 6 bases and J gave up 0 bases, with 12 bases separating them. CDR3 DNA sequence: TGTGCCAGCAGCCTACGGTTGGGTAGCAATCAGCCCCAGCATTTT. Translating it yields CASSLRLGSNQPQHF.

The rearrangement links TRBV20-1 to TRBJ2-7, with D perhaps given as TRBD1 or TRBD2 (5 bases each). CDR3 size: 15 residues. The V gene's germline CDR1 is DFQATT and CDR2 SNEGSKA (reference sequence). Trimming cost V 3 bases and J 2 bases, with 17 bases left between them. The CDR3 DNA is TGCAGTGCTAGTTCCGGGGCAAGGGCGGCCTACGAGCAGTACTTC. This translates into CSASSGARAAYEQYF.

The sample holds a few counts of this clonotype. The genes are TRBV6-1 and TRBJ2-5, with D tentatively TRBD2 (6 bases). This CDR3 contains 13 residues. Trimming left V 7 bases short and J 5 bases short, with 14 bases between. Germline V gives CDR1 MNHNS, CDR2 SASEGT. CDR3: CASTYGRGETQYF. Here the CDR3 DNA reads TGTGCCAGCACCTACGGGCGGGGCGAGACCCAGTACTTC.

The rearrangement joins TRBV7-8 to TRBJ2-5; D uncertain. Germline V gives CDR1 SGHVS, CDR2 FQNEAQ. This CDR3 comprises 16 residues. The V end lost 0 bases, the J end lost 2 bases, and 13 bases lay between the germline ends. The CDR3 DNA reads TGTGCCAGCAGCTTAGCCTTTCGTCCGCTACAAGAGACCCAGTACTTC. Translating gives CASSLAFRPLQETQYF.

CDR3 sequence reads: CSASRWDYGSYEQYF. The CDR3 coding sequence is TGCAGTGCTAGCCGTTGGGACTACGGGTCCTACGAGCAGTACTTC. The J gene is TRBJ2-7, the V gene TRBV20-1; 7 bases map to TRBD2. Germline assignment: CDR1 DFQATT and CDR2 SNEGSKA (reference sequence). The CDR3 has 15 amino acids. The V segment lost 3 bases and the J segment 1 base; nucleotides outside the gene matches: 9.

This clonotype came up a few times. The V call is TRBV7-9, the J call TRBJ1-5; D remains unclear. The CDR3 runs to 14 residues. The V gene's germline CDR1 is SEHNR and CDR2 FQNEAQ (reference sequence). The germline V and J ends were trimmed by 1 base and 9 bases, with 13 bases remaining between them. CDR3 sequence reads: CASSLGPAAAPQHF. The CDR3 DNA follows: TGTGCCAGCAGCTTAGGGCCGGCGGCAGCGCCCCAGCATTTT.